This passage covers 30 T cell receptor beta chains from one sample sequenced in a study of radiotherapy plus CTLA-4 blockade in lung cancer. This table comes from immunoSEQ multiplex PCR, and its TCRdb copy is limited to in-frame clones, with some not included. The data contain about 110,000 clones, more than 70% of them seen just once; the ten biggest clones take up under 3%. The sequenced sample was peripheral blood, obtained from a patient treated with radiotherapy plus ipilimumab. Receptor source: a human donor with non-small cell lung cancer that progressed on radiotherapy plus ipilimumab. Some clones in this sample may be carry-over from other donors' samples.

This chain joins TRBV27 and TRBJ1-2; D remains unclear. Trimming removed 5 bases from V and 5 bases from J, with 6 bases in between. The CDR3 has 11 amino acids. Germline-derived CDR1 and CDR2 are MNHEY and SMNVEV (reference sequence). The CDR3 is CASSGRYGYTF. The CDR3 DNA sequence: TGTGCCAGCAGTGGACGATATGGCTACACCTTC.

The chain combines TRBV5-4 with TRBJ2-5, with D possibly TRBD2 on 6 matching bases. CDR1 is SGHNT, CDR2 YYREEE, per germline (reference sequence). Trimming stripped 0 bases from V and 4 bases from J, with 16 bases between. CDR3 length: 16 residues. CDR3 coding DNA: TGTGCCAGCAGCTTGGATGTGGGGGGAGCTCCAGAGACCCAGTACTTC. It translates to CASSLDVGGAPETQYF.

V and J are TRBV30 and TRBJ1-1; D is ambiguous. Deletions cut 0 bases from V and 6 bases from J, with 17 bases between. Germline CDR1 and CDR2: GTSNPN and SVGIG (reference sequence). This CDR3 region has 15 residues. The chain's CDR3 is CAWSVLGGRVPEAFF. CDR3 bases: TGTGCCTGGAGTGTACTAGGAGGGAGGGTTCCTGAAGCTTTCTTT.

The J gene is TRBJ2-7, the V gene TRBV19; D not resolved. CDR3 length equals 14 residues. V was clipped by 1 base and J by 1 base, with 8 bases between them. Germline V gene sequence: CDR1 LNHDA, CDR2 SQIVND (reference sequence). The CDR3 bases are TGTGCCAGTAGTATAGGGACGGAGTCCTACGAGCAGTACTTC. The encoded protein is CASSIGTESYEQYF. Based on the CDR3 plus reference TRBV19 and TRBJ2-7, the full variable domain is DGGITQSPKYLFRKEGQNVTLSCEQNLNHDAMYWYRQDPGQGLRLIYYSQIVNDFQKGDIAEGYSVSREKKESFPLTVTSAQKNPTAFYLCASSIGTESYEQYFGPGTRLTVT.

The V call is TRBV7-9, the J call TRBJ2-3; a possible D gene is TRBD1 (6 bases). Trimming removed 5 bases from V and 5 bases from J, with 14 bases in between. This CDR3 is 14 amino acids long. The germline gives CDR1 SEHNR, CDR2 FQNEAQ (reference sequence). Here the CDR3 DNA reads TGTGCCAGCAGCCTAACAGGGACCGGAGATACGCAGTATTTT. Translation gives CASSLTGTGDTQYF.

The chain joins TRBV7-3 to TRBJ1-5, with a possible D match to TRBD1 (5 bases). The germline V gene has CDR1 SGHTA and CDR2 FQGTGA. Deletions cut 0 bases from V and 11 bases from J, with 11 bases between. The CDR3 totals 13 residues. CDR3 nucleotides: TGTGCCAGCAGCTTAACCCCAGGGTTGTCCCAGCATTTT. Protein sequence: CASSLTPGLSQHF.

This clone is a singleton in its sample. The chain joins TRBV7-2 to TRBJ2-3; 11 positions agree with TRBD2. In germline, CDR1 is SGHTA, CDR2 FQGNSA. The V and J ends lost 5 bases and 5 bases, in that order; junction bases with no gene match: 12. CDR3 length equals 17 residues. DNA of the CDR3: TGTGCCAGCAGCCCTCCGCCTAGCGGGGGGATGAGAGATACGCAGTATTTT. Its protein product is CASSPPPSGGMRDTQYF.

The chain joins TRBV7-9 to TRBJ2-7, with 7 bases that match TRBD1. Germline V lookup: CDR1 SEHNR, CDR2 FQNEAQ (reference sequence). CDR3 length: 16 residues. V was clipped by 5 bases and J by 0 bases; unmatched bases: 10. The CDR3 DNA sequence: TGTGCCAGCAGCCCTCCGGGACAGTGGCTCTCCTACGAGCAGTACTTC. It specifies CASSPPGQWLSYEQYF.

The rearrangement links TRBV28 to TRBJ1-3, with unresolved D. In germline, CDR1 is MDHEN, CDR2 SYDVKM. The CDR3 has 13 residues. Deletions cut 6 bases from V and 4 bases from J, with 10 bases between. CDR3 loop: CASSLRGGNTIYF. The CDR3 region has the DNA TGTGCCAGCAGCCTCCGCGGGGGAAACACCATATATTTT.

The genes are TRBV4-3 and TRBJ1-1; 9 bases match TRBD1. CDR1 is LGHNA and CDR2 is YSLEER in the germline V gene. CDR3 length equals 14 residues. The trim removed 1 base at V and 5 bases at J, leaving 2 bases unmatched. The CDR3 sequence is CASSQVGTGTEAFF. In nucleotides, the CDR3 is TGCGCCAGCAGCCAAGTCGGGACAGGGACTGAAGCTTTCTTT.

The chain couples TRBV7-2 to TRBJ2-1, with D hard to call. The CDR3 is 14 amino acids. Looked up from germline, CDR1 is SGHTA and CDR2 is FQGNSA. V lost 1 base to trimming and J lost 3 bases, with 7 bases between them. This CDR3 is CASSLDRFYNEQFF. The CDR3 DNA is TGTGCCAGCAGCTTAGACCGGTTCTACAATGAGCAGTTCTTC.

The rearrangement links TRBV6-5 to TRBJ1-4; TRBD1 is a possible D gene (5 bases). CDR1 and CDR2 (germline): MNHEY, SVGAGI. The V and J ends lost 6 bases and 7 bases respectively, with 15 bases between them. CDR3 length: 14 residues. CDR3 sequence: CASRDMGQGEKLFF. CDR3 DNA sequence: TGTGCCAGCAGGGACATGGGGCAGGGTGAAAAACTGTTTTTT.

This clone showed up just a few times. The chain joins TRBV7-2 to TRBJ2-2; TRBD1 matches 8 bases. The V and J ends lost 2 bases and 3 bases, in that order; junction bases with no gene match: 5. Germline CDR1 reads SGHTA; CDR2 reads FQGNSA. CDR3 length equals 16 residues. CDR3 sequence (DNA): TGTGCCAGCAGCTTATGGGCAGGGGGCTACACCGGGGAGCTGTTTTTT. Protein product: CASSLWAGGYTGELFF.

There are a few counts of this clone. This chain joins TRBV28 and TRBJ1-4, with D perhaps TRBD1 (5 bases). The V gene lost 3 bases and the J gene lost 8 bases, with 16 bases spanning the gap. This CDR3 is 15 amino acids long. Germline CDR1 MDHEN, CDR2 SYDVKM. CDR3 nucleotide sequence: TGTGCCAGCAGTTTCGGGGGACCCCAGAAGGAAAAACTGTTTTTT. Its translation is CASSFGGPQKEKLFF.

V usage is TRBV7-9 and J usage is TRBJ2-7; D ambiguous. V lost 1 base and J lost 3, with 22 bases in between. There are 18 residues in the CDR3. Germline V gives CDR1 SEHNR, CDR2 FQNEAQ (reference sequence). CDR3 bases: TGTGCCAGCAGCTTAGAAGGGATGTACGCGTTCTCCATCTACGAGCAGTACTTC. It is translated as CASSLEGMYAFSIYEQYF.

The chain uses TRBV2 and TRBJ2-3; the D gene is possibly TRBD1 (5 bases). The CDR3 is made up of 13 amino acids. Trimming left V 4 bases short and J 6 bases short, with 11 bases between. CDR1 is SNHLY, CDR2 FYNNEI, per germline. The DNA for the CDR3 is TGTGCCAGCAGTGGGCAGGGCAGCGATACGCAGTATTTT. It specifies CASSGQGSDTQYF.

The chain employs TRBV19 and TRBJ2-7; 14 bases map to TRBD2. CDR3 length: 16 residues. V trimming: 3 bases; J trimming: 1 base; junction bases outside the gene matches: 2. Germline assignment: CDR1 LNHDA and CDR2 SQIVND (reference sequence). CDR3 coding DNA: TGTGCCAGTAGTATCGGGACTAGCGGGGGATCCTACGAGCAGTACTTC. Protein: CASSIGTSGGSYEQYF.

The chain links TRBV7-2 to TRBJ2-7; D could derive from TRBD1 or TRBD2 (7 bases each). The CDR3 extends over 16 amino acids. CDR1 is SGHTA, CDR2 FQGNSA, per germline. Trimming left V 1 base short and J 2 bases short, with 15 bases between. CDR3 nucleotides: TGTGCCAGCAGCTTAGTGTGGGCAGGGGGGGCCTACGAGCAGTACTTC. Amino acid sequence: CASSLVWAGGAYEQYF.

This chain links TRBV7-2 with TRBJ1-6; possibly TRBD1 for D (5 bases). The CDR3 totals 13 residues. V was cut by 5 bases and J by 8 bases, with 10 bases left in between. The germline gives CDR1 SGHTA, CDR2 FQGNSA. The CDR3: CASSLKGDSPLHF. CDR3 in DNA: TGTGCCAGCAGCCTCAAAGGGGATTCACCCCTCCACTTT.

The chain couples TRBV27 to TRBJ2-1; 9 nucleotides line up with TRBD2. The CDR3 length is 16 residues. Per germline, CDR1 MNHEY and CDR2 SMNVEV (reference sequence). Trimming removed 2 bases from V and 3 bases from J; junction bases left unmatched: 5. Here the CDR3 reads CASSLGGRGGYNEQFF. CDR3 DNA sequence: TGTGCCAGCAGTTTAGGTGGGCGGGGGGGCTACAATGAGCAGTTCTTC.

CDR3 sequence (DNA): TGTGCCAGCAGCCAAGCAGGGGGCTCTGGGGCCAACGTCCTGACTTTC. Protein: CASSQAGGSGANVLTF. The chain recombines TRBV4-2 with TRBJ2-6; 7 bases are a match to TRBD1. CDR3 length: 16 amino acids. J gave up 0 bases and V 1 base, and 0 bases lay outside the gene matches. The germline V gene has CDR1 LGHNA and CDR2 YNFKEQ.

This chain uses TRBV4-2 with TRBJ2-5; D is ambiguous. This CDR3 region has 16 residues. Germline assignment: CDR1 LGHNA and CDR2 YNFKEQ. V lost 0 bases to trimming and J lost 2 bases, with 13 bases between them. The CDR3 protein is CASSQDGTRGQETQYF. The CDR3 DNA reads TGTGCCAGCAGCCAAGATGGTACTCGTGGTCAAGAGACCCAGTACTTC.

V usage is TRBV7-8 and J usage is TRBJ1-5; D not certain. This CDR3 region has 14 residues. Germline lookup yields CDR1 SGHVS and CDR2 FQNEAQ. Trimming took 4 bases from V and 5 from J, leaving 12 bases between them. CDR3: CASSSDGFDQPQHF. The CDR3 DNA reads TGTGCCAGCAGCTCTGACGGCTTCGATCAGCCCCAGCATTTT.

The chain links TRBV9 to TRBJ1-1; TRBD1 might be the D (5 bases). The V end lost 5 bases, the J end lost 10 bases, and 24 bases lay between the germline ends. Germline loops: CDR1 SGDLS, CDR2 YYNGEE. The CDR3 spans 15 residues. The CDR3 nucleotides read TGTGCCAGCAGTGATGGGCACAGGACGCTTTCGGGAGCTTTCTTT. This encodes CASSDGHRTLSGAFF. Based on the CDR3 plus reference TRBV9 and TRBJ1-1, the full variable domain is DSGVTQTPKHLITATGQRVTLRCSPRSGDLSVYWYQQSLDQGLQFLIQYYNGEERAKGNILERFSAQQFPDLHSELNLSSLELGDSALYFCASSDGHRTLSGAFFGQGTRLTVV.

The CDR3 protein is CASSQIQGGTASYEQYF. The DNA for the CDR3 is TGCGCCAGCAGCCAAATTCAGGGGGGGACGGCCTCCTACGAGCAGTACTTC. The J gene is TRBJ2-7, the V gene TRBV4-3; D assignment may be TRBD1 or TRBD2 (7 bases each). The CDR3 loop spans 17 amino acids. In germline, CDR1 is LGHNA, CDR2 YSLEER. The V and J ends lost 2 bases and 0 bases respectively, with 17 bases between them.

Written as DNA, the CDR3 is TGTGCCAGCGGGTCCGGGGTGGGGGCCAATCAGCCCCAGCATTTT. Translated: CASGSGVGANQPQHF. This rearrangement joins TRBV11-2 to TRBJ1-5; a possible D gene is TRBD1 (6 bases). V gave up 8 bases and J gave up 3 bases, with 17 bases separating them. Germline CDR1 and CDR2: SGHAT and FQNNGV. This CDR3 comprises 15 residues.

The chain recombines TRBV7-3 with TRBJ2-7; D call uncertain. Germline CDR1 SGHTA, CDR2 FQGTGA. The length of the CDR3 is 15 residues. Trimming took off 2 bases at V and 4 bases at J, with 15 bases between the two ends. In DNA form, the CDR3 reads TGTGCCAGCAGCTTACTCGCAGGCCTCGAGTACGAGCAGTACTTC. This gives the protein CASSLLAGLEYEQYF.

The chain recombines TRBV6-4 with TRBJ1-1; TRBD1 might be the D (6 bases). The CDR3 is made up of 11 amino acids. The germline gives CDR1 MRHNA, CDR2 SNTAGT. The ends were cut back, 3 bases at V and 11 bases at J, with 10 bases in the middle. This CDR3 is CASSERGRAFF. For the CDR3, the DNA is TGTGCCAGCAGTGAGAGGGGGAGGGCTTTCTTT.

This chain uses TRBV6-1 with TRBJ2-7; 7 nucleotides align to TRBD1. Trimming cost V 7 bases and J 4 bases; bases outside gene matches: 10. Germline V gene lookup returns CDR1 MNHNS and CDR2 SASEGT. CDR3 length: 14 residues. CDR3 nucleotide sequence: TGTGCCAGCAACCCCCATACAGGGGAGTACGAGCAGTACTTC. The encoded protein is CASNPHTGEYEQYF.

The V and J genes are TRBV9 and TRBJ1-1, with TRBD1 matching 8 bases. Germline CDR1 and CDR2: SGDLS and YYNGEE. V gave up 3 bases and J gave up 5 bases; unmatched junction bases: 3. The CDR3 has 13 amino acids. CDR3 region: CASSGRTGTEAFF. CDR3 sequence (DNA): TGTGCCAGCAGCGGAAGGACAGGGACTGAAGCTTTCTTT.